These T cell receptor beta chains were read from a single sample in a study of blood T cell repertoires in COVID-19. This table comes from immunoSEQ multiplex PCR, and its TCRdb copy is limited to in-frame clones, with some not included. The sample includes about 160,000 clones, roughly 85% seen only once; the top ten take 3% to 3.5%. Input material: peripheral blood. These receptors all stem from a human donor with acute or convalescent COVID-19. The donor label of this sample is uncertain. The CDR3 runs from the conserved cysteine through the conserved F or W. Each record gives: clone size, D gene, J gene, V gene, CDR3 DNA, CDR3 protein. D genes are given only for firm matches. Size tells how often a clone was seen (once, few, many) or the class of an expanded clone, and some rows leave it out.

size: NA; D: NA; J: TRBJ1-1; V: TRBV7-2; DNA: TGTGCCAGCCTCACCTCGGCAGGGCACACTGAAGCTTTCTTT; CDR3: CASLTSAGHTEAFF
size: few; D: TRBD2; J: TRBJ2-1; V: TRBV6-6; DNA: TGTGCCAGCGGACTAGCGGGCACCTACAATGAGCAGTTCTTC; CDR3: CASGLAGTYNEQFF
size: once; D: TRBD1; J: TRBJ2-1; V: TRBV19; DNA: TGTGCCAGTAGTATGGCAGGGGGTTCATACTACAATGAGCAGTTCTTC; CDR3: CASSMAGGSYYNEQFF
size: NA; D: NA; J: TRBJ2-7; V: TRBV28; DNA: TGTGCCAGCAGTATCAAATACGAGCAGTACTTC; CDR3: CASSIKYEQYF
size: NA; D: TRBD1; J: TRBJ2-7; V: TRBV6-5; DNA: TGTGCCAGCAGTTACCAGGGGACAGGCTACGAGCAGTACTTC; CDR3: CASSYQGTGYEQYF
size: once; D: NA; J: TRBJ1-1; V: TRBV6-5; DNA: TGTGCCAGCAATTTCAACAGGGATTCGAACACTGAAGCTTTCTTT; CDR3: CASNFNRDSNTEAFF
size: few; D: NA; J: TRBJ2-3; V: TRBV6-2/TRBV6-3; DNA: TGTGCCAGCAGCTGGCAGCGTAGGAGTAGCACAGATACGCAGTATTTT; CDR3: CASSWQRRSSTDTQYF
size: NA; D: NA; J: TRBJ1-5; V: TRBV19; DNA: TGTGCCAGTAGTATACCCCCTAGGGCAGGGAATCAGCCCCAGCATTTT; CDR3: CASSIPPRAGNQPQHF
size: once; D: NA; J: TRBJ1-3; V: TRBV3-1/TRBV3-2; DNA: TGTGCCAGCAGCCAACTCCTCCCCGGGGGAGGGTCTGGAAACACCATATATTTT; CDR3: CASSQLLPGGGSGNTIYF
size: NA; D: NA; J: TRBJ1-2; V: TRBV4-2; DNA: TGTGCCAGCAGCCAAGATCTGGCGGGGATCTCTAACTATGGCTACACCTTC; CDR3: CASSQDLAGISNYGYTF
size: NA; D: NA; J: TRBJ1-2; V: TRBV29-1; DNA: TGCAGCGTTTCCGAGATCTCCTCTAACTATGGCTACACCTTC; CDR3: CSVSEISSNYGYTF
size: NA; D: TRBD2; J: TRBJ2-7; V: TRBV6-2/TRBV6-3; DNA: TGTGCCAGCAGTTACGAAGGTTATCGGGGGGGGAGCTCCTACGAGCAGTACTTC; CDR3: CASSYEGYRGGSSYEQYF
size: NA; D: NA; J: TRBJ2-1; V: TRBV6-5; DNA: TGTGCCAGCAGCAGGGGACGGGTAGGTGATGAGCAGTTCTTC; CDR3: CASSRGRVGDEQFF